Sequencing of this T cell receptor beta chain was carried out in a study of cytomegalovirus exposure and HLA in healthy donors. Study-wide results and limits: A later analysis, which compared TCR beta chains of equal frequency, found the HLA-associated ones more clonally expanded.

Regarding this clone: The antigen is not known.

The PCR employed 60 Vbeta primers together with 13 Jbeta primers. The method was immunoSEQ multiplex PCR; TCRdb's version includes in-frame clones alone and lacks a portion of them. The sample yields 150,000 to 200,000 clones, under 80% seen once. The V and J ends lost 5 bases and 3 bases, in that order; junction bases with no gene match: 7. This CDR3 has 15 residues. Germline V gives CDR1 SGHTA, CDR2 FQGNSA. The TCR originated in a female donor in good health and CMV-seronegative. The chain combines TRBV7-2 with TRBJ1-5; TRBD1 aligns across 7 bases. Input material: PBMCs. The CDR3 loop is CASSTRQGDNQPQHF. The CDR3 DNA sequence: TGTGCCAGCAGCACGAGACAGGGAGACAATCAGCCCCAGCATTTT. Together with reference TRBV7-2 and TRBJ1-5, the CDR3 gives the full variable domain: GAGVSQSPSNKVTEKGKDVELRCDPISGHTALYWYRQSLGQGLEFLIYFQGNSAPDKSGLPSDRFSAERTGGSVSTLTIQRTQQEDSAVYLCASSTRQGDNQPQHFGDGTRLSIL.